This TCR beta chain is from a study of blood T cells in healthy people across ages. Study-level results: In long-lived donors, naive CD4+ cell counts and diversity exceeded those of aged donors. Measured against age, TCR beta diversity per million T cells decreased in a roughly linear manner.

As concerns this clonotype: The antigen remains unidentified.

It was with a sample-barcoded 5' primer and a J-beta primer mix that a second PCR of roughly 6 to 11 cycles was run. TCRdb fed the 5' RACE reads into MiXCR, producing one record per CDR3 protein. The sample contains roughly 1,800,000 distinct CDR3 sequences, about 50% of which appear only once. Samples each yielded at least 5 micrograms of total RNA. Germline trimming cut 10 bases from V and 2 bases from J; bases unmatched to any gene: 11. Germline-derived CDR1 and CDR2 are MNHEY and SVGAGI. There are 16 residues in the CDR3. The sequenced material came from blood. The TCR comes from a middle-aged woman in good health. V gene TRBV6-5 combines with J gene TRBJ2-5, with 12 bases aligning to TRBD2. The CDR3: CATLRLAGGKQETQYF. The CDR3 DNA is TGTGCCACCTTACGCCTAGCGGGGGGGAAACAAGAGACCCAGTACTTC.